This record covers a single T cell receptor (beta chain). The sample comes from a study of T cells in Graves' hyperthyroidism and ophthalmopathy. This CDR3 contains 15 residues. Germline V gene data show CDR1 as LGHNA and CDR2 as YNFKEQ. V trimming: 3 bases; J trimming: 2 bases; junction bases outside the gene matches: 4. Amplified TCR beta CDR3 regions came from RNA transcripts. First-round RT-PCR of the TCR CDR3 relied on the HTBI primer set. TCRdb itself ran the multiplex PCR reads through MiXCR, one entry per CDR3 protein. The data show about 840,000 distinct CDR3 sequences, with roughly 37% seen just once and over 8% held by the top ten.

This receptor was obtained from a man younger than 35 with Graves' hyperthyroidism. Sequenced sample: blood. This sequence joins TRBV4-2 and TRBJ1-3; 7 bases match TRBD1. The CDR3 DNA reads as TGTGCCAGCAGCCATTCGACAGGGACTGGAAACACCATATATTTT. The encoded protein is CASSHSTGTGNTIYF.